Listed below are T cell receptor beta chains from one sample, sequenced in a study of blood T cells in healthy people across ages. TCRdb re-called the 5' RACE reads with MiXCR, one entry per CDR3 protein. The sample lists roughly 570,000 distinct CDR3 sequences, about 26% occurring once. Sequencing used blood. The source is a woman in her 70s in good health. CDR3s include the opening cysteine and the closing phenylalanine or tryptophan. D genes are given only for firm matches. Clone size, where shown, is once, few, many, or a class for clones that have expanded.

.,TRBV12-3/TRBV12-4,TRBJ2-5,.,TGTGCCAGCAGTTTATCGGGCAGGGGAGGCGAGACCCAGTACTTC,CASSLSGRGGETQYF
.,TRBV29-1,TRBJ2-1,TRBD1,TGCAGCGTTTTTAGACAGGGGCAAGACAATGAGCAGTTCTTC,CSVFRQGQDNEQFF
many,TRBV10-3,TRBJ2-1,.,TGTGCCATCAGTATGGGGGGCTCCAATGAGCAGTTCTTC,CAISMGGSNEQFF
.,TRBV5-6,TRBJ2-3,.,TGTGCCAGCAGCTTGGGTCCAGCAACAAGCACAGATACGCAGTATTTT,CASSLGPATSTDTQYF
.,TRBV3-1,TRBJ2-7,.,TGTGCCAGCAGCCAAAATACCGTCTACGAGCAGTACTTC,CASSQNTVYEQYF
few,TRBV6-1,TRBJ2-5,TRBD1,TGTGCCAGCAGTCTGGGACAGGGGGCCACAGAGACCCAGTACTTC,CASSLGQGATETQYF
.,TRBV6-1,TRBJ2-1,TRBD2,TGTGCCAGCAGGGCTAGTAGCGGGGCATACTCCTACAATGAGCAGTTCTTC,CASRASSGAYSYNEQFF
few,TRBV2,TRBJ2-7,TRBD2,TGTGCCAGCAGTGAGCGGCTAGCGGGGGCCACTTACTACTACGAGCAGTACTTC,CASSERLAGATYYYEQYF
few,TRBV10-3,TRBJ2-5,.,TGTGCCACCGTTAATTTGGAGACCCAGTACTTC,CATVNLETQYF
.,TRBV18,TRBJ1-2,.,TGTGCCAGCTCACCGGGGCAGTCACATGGCTACACCTTC,CASSPGQSHGYTF
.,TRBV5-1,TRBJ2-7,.,TGCGCCAGCAGCGCCGGACGGACCTCCTACGAGCAGTACTTC,CASSAGRTSYEQYF
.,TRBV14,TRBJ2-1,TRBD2,TGTGCCAGCAGCCAAACCGGACTAGCGGGGGTGGAGCAGTTCTTC,CASSQTGLAGVEQFF
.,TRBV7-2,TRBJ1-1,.,TGTGCCACCAGCTTAGAGTGGCAGGCGGCAGAAGCTTTCTTT,CATSLEWQAAEAFF
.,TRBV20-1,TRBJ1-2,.,TGCAGTGCTAGGGCCGTTCAGGGAGTTAACTATGGCTACACCTTC,CSARAVQGVNYGYTF
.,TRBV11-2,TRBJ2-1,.,TGTGCCAGCACCCGGGACTGGATGTACAATGAGCAGTTCTTC,CASTRDWMYNEQFF
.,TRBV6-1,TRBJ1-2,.,TGTGCCAGCAGTGAAATCAGGGACTATGGCTACACCTTC,CASSEIRDYGYTF
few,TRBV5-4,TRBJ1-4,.,TGTGCCAGCAGCTTGGGGGGCGGACGTACGAATGAAAAACTGTTTTTT,CASSLGGGRTNEKLFF
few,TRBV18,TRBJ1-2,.,TGTGCCAGCTCACCCGATCCTCCTCCTTATGGCTACACCTTC,CASSPDPPPYGYTF
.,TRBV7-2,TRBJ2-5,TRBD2,TGTGCCAGCAGCTTAGGTCCTAGCGGGGGGGCTGAGACCCAGTACTTC,CASSLGPSGGAETQYF
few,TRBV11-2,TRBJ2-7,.,TGTGCCAGCAGCTTTTCTAGCCCAGGCGAGCAGTACTTC,CASSFSSPGEQYF
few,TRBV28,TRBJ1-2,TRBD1,TGTGCCAGCAGTTTGACAGGGGCCTTATCCTATGGCTACACCTTC,CASSLTGALSYGYTF
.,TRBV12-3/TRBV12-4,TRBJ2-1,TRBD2,TGTGCCAGCAGTTTAGTTATACTAGCGCGCTCCTACAATGAGCAGTTCTTC,CASSLVILARSYNEQFF
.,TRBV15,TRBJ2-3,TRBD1,TGTGCCACCAGCGGGACAGGGGCAATTTCGGCAGATACGCAGTATTTT,CATSGTGAISADTQYF
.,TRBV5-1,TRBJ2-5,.,TGCGCCACCCGGGGGTTCTCTCAAGAGACCCAGTACTTC,CATRGFSQETQYF
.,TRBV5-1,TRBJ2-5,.,TGCGCCAGCAGCTCGGGGGCAGGCAAAGAGACCCAGTACTTC,CASSSGAGKETQYF
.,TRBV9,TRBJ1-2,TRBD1,TGTGCCAGCAGCCTTTCAACTCAGGGGGACTATGGCTACACCTTC,CASSLSTQGDYGYTF